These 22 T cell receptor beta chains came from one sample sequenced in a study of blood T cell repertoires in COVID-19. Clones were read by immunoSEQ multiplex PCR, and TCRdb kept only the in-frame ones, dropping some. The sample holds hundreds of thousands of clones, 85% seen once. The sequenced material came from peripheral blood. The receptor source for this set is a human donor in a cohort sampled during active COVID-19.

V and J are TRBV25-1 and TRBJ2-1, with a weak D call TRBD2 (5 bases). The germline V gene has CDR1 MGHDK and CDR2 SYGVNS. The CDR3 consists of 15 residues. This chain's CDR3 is CASQMAGPQYNEQFF. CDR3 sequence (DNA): TGTGCTTCCCAAATGGCGGGCCCTCAGTACAATGAGCAGTTCTTC.

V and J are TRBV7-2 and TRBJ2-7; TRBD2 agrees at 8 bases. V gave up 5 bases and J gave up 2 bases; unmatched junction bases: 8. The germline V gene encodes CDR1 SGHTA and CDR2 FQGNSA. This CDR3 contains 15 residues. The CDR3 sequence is CASSPTPGGPYEQYF. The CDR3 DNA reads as TGTGCCAGCAGCCCCACCCCGGGAGGGCCCTACGAGCAGTACTTC.

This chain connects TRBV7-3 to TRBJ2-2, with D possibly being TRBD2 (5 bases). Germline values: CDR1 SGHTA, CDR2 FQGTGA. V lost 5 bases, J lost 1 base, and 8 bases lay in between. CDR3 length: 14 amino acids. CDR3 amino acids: CASSQGLNTGELFF. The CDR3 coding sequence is TGTGCCAGCAGCCAAGGACTGAACACCGGGGAGCTGTTTTTT.

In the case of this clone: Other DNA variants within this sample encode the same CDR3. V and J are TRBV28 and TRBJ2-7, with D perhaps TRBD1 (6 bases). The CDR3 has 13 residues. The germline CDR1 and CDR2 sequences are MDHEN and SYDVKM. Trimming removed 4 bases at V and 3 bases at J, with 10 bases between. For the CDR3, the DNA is TGTGCCAGCAGTTCAGGACAGAACTACGAGCAGTACTTC. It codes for CASSSGQNYEQYF.

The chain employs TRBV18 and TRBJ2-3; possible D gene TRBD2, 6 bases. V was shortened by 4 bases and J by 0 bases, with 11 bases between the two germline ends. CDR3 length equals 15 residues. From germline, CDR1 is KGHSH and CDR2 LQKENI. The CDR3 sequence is CASSQAGSSTDTQYF. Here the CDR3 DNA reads TGTGCCAGCTCACAGGCGGGAAGTAGCACAGATACGCAGTATTTT.

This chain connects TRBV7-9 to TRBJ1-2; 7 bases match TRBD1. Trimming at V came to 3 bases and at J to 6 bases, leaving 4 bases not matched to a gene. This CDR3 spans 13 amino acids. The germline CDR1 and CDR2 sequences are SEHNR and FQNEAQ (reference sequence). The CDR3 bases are TGTGCCAGCAGCTTGGACAGGAATGATGGCTACACCTTC. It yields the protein CASSLDRNDGYTF.

CDR3 region: CSVEGGFGLGTDTQYF. The CDR3 DNA reads as TGCAGCGTTGAGGGGGGTTTTGGACTCGGCACAGATACGCAGTATTTT. V gene TRBV29-1 combines with J gene TRBJ2-3, with TRBD2 as a possible D gene (6 bases). The V and J ends lost 3 bases and 1 base respectively, with 17 bases between them. This CDR3 comprises 16 residues. CDR1 is SQVTM and CDR2 is ANQGSEA in the germline V gene.

The CDR3 spells CASSSTGSNTEAFF. The CDR3, as DNA: TGTGCCAGCAGCTCGACAGGGTCGAACACTGAAGCTTTCTTT. The gene calls are TRBV3-1 (or the pseudogene TRBV3-2) and TRBJ1-1, with 7 nucleotides matching TRBD1. This CDR3 is 14 amino acids long. V gave up 5 bases and J gave up 1 base; unmatched junction bases: 4. CDR1 is LGHDT, CDR2 YNNKEL, per germline (reference sequence).

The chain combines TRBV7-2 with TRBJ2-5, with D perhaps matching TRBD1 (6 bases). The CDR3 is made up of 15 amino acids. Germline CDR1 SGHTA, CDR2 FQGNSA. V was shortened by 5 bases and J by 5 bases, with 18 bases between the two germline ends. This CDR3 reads CASSPRLQGSETQYF. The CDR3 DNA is TGTGCCAGCAGCCCACGGCTTCAGGGGTCGGAGACCCAGTACTTC.

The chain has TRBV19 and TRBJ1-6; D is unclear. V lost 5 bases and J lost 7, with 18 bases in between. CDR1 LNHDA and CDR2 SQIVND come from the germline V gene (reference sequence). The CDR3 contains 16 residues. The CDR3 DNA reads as TGTGCCAGTAGTGTGACTTCCCGGAGCAAAAATTCACCCCTCCACTTT. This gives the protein CASSVTSRSKNSPLHF.

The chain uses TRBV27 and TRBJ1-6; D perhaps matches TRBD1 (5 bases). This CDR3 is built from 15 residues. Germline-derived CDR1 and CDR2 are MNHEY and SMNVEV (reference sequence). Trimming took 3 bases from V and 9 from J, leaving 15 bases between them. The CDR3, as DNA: TGTGCCAGCAGTTTGGGCCTGCAGGGTGGTTCACCCCTCCACTTT. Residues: CASSLGLQGGSPLHF.

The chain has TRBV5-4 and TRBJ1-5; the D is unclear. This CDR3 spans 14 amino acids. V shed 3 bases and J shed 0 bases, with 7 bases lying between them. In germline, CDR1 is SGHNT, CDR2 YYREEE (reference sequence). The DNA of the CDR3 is TGTGCCAGCAGCTCTTCAGGTAGCAATCAGCCCCAGCATTTT. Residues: CASSSSGSNQPQHF.

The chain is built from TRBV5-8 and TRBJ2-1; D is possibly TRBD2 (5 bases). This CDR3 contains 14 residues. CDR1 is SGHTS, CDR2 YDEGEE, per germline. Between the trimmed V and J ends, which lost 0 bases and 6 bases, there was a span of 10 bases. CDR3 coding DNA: TGTGCCAGCAGCTTGGGACTACCTATCAATGAGCAGTTCTTC. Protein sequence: CASSLGLPINEQFF.

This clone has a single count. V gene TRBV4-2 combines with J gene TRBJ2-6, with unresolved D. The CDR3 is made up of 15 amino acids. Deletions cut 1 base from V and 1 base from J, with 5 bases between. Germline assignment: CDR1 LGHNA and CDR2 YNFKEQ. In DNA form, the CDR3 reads TGTGCCAGCAGCCAAGGGCCGTCTGGGGCCAACGTCCTGACTTTC. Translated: CASSQGPSGANVLTF.

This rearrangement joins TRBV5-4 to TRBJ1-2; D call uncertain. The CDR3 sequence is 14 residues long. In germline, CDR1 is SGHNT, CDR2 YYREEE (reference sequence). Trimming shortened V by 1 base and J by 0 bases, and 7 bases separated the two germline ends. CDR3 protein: CASSLTATNYGYTF. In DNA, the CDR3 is TGTGCCAGCAGCTTGACAGCTACTAACTATGGCTACACCTTC.

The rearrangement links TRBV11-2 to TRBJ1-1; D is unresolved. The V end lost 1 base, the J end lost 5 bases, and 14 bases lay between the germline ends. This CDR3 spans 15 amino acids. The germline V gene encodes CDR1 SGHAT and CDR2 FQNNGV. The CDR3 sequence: CASSLGFGRLTEAFF. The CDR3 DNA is TGTGCCAGCAGCTTAGGTTTCGGCAGGTTGACTGAAGCTTTCTTT.

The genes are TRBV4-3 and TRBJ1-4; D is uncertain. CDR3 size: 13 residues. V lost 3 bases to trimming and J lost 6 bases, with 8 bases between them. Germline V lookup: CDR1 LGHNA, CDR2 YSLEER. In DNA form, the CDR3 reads TGCGCCAGCAGCCACGGCGGTTATGAAAAACTGTTTTTT. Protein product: CASSHGGYEKLFF.

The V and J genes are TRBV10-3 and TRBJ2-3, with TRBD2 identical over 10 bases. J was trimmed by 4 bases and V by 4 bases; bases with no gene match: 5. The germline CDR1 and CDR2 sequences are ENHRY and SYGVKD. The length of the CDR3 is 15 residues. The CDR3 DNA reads TGTGCCATCAGTGGAAGCGGGAGGGCCCCAGATACGCAGTATTTT. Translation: CAISGSGRAPDTQYF.

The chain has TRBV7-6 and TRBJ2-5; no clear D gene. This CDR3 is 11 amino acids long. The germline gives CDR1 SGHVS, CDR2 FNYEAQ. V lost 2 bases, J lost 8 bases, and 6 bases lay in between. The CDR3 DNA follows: TGTGCCAGCAGCTTAAAATCAACCCAGTACTTC. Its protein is CASSLKSTQYF. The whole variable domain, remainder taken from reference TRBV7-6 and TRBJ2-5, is GAGVSQSPRYKVTKRGQDVALRCDPISGHVSLYWYRQALGQGPEFLTYFNYEAQQDKSGLPNDRFSAERPEGSISTLTIQRTEQRDSAMYRCASSLKSTQYFGPGTRLLVL.

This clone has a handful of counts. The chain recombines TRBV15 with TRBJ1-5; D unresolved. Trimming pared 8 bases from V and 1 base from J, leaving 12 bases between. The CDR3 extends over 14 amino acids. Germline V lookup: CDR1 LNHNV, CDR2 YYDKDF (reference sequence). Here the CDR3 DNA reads TGTGCCACCCAAGAGGCGAACAGCAATCAGCCCCAGCATTTT. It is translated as CATQEANSNQPQHF.

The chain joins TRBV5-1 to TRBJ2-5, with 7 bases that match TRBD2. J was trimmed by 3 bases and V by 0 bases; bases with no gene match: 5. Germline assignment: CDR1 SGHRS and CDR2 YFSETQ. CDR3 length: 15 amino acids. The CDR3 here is CASSLDPSGKETQYF. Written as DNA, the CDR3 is TGCGCCAGCAGCTTGGATCCTAGCGGTAAAGAGACCCAGTACTTC.

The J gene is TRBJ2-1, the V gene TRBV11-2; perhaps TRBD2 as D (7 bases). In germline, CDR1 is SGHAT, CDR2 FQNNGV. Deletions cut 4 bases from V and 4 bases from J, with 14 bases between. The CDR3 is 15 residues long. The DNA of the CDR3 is TGTGCCAGCAGCTCGACGGGGGGCCAGTACAATGAGCAGTTCTTC. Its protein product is CASSSTGGQYNEQFF.